The 25 T cell receptor beta chains given below trace back to one sample, sequenced in a study of beta chain features in type 1 diabetes. TCRB transcripts that were expressed got sequenced, as all of the isolated RNA had been reverse transcribed. Using immunoSEQ multiplex PCR, the repertoire was profiled, and TCRdb retains in-frame clones only, with some absent. The sample has some 370,000 clones, 8% to 10% seen once; the top ten hold 0.55% to 0.75%. The antigens of these receptors remain unknown. The study's findings and limits: Among all four CD4+ subsets, Type 1 diabetes patients had TCRB CDR3s that were moderately but significantly shorter.

Sequenced material: central memory CD4+ T cells from blood. The receptors here all came from a man aged 25-45 years with type 1 diabetes.

This clone came up a few times. The rearrangement links TRBV9 to TRBJ2-3; D unclear. Trimming stripped 0 bases from V and 4 bases from J, with 9 bases between. The V gene's germline CDR1 is SGDLS and CDR2 YYNGEE. CDR3 length equals 14 residues. The DNA of the CDR3 is TGTGCCAGCAGCGTAGACCGGTTCGCAGATACGCAGTATTTT. Translation gives CASSVDRFADTQYF.

The J gene is TRBJ1-5, the V gene TRBV5-4, with D tentatively TRBD1 (5 bases). V lost 0 bases to trimming and J lost 5 bases, with 12 bases between them. This CDR3 is 15 amino acids long. CDR1 is SGHNT and CDR2 is YYREEE in the germline V gene (reference sequence). The CDR3 loop is CASSLVGREYQPQHF. CDR3 bases: TGTGCCAGCAGCTTGGTTGGCAGGGAGTATCAGCCCCAGCATTTT.

This clone was counted between two and nine times. The chain is built from TRBV7-2 and TRBJ1-5; D remains ambiguous. The V end lost 0 bases, the J end lost 3 bases, and 6 bases lay between the germline ends. Per germline, CDR1 SGHTA and CDR2 FQGNSA. The CDR3 contains 14 residues. CDR3 sequence reads: CASSLAGYNQPQHF. CDR3 coding DNA: TGTGCCAGCAGCTTAGCAGGGTACAATCAGCCCCAGCATTTT.

This chain connects TRBV27 to TRBJ2-4; the D is unclear. V was pared by 6 bases and J by 1 base, with 10 bases between. The CDR3 spans 14 residues. Germline CDR1 is MNHEY and CDR2 is SMNVEV (reference sequence). CDR3 nucleotide sequence: TGTGCCAGCAGCGATCCCTCTGCCAAAAACATTCAGTACTTC. Its protein is CASSDPSAKNIQYF.

Regarding this clone: At one end the junction does not follow the germline gene, possibly because of a read error. The chain uses TRBV7-2 and TRBJ2-1, with 7 bases lining up with TRBD1. Per the germline V gene, CDR1 is SGHTA and CDR2 is FQGNSA. CDR3 length equals 18 residues. The CDR3, as DNA: TGCGCCAGCAGTCTTCACCCCTCTGACAGGGTTCCCTACAATGAGCAGTTCTTC. Protein: CASSLHPSDRVPYNEQFF.

The CDR3 DNA sequence: TGTGCCAGCAGCACACAACAGAGCACAGATACGCAGTATTTT. Translating gives CASSTQQSTDTQYF. This chain connects TRBV7-9 to TRBJ2-3; D ambiguous. Trimming shortened V by 5 bases and J by 0 bases, and 9 bases separated the two germline ends. Germline CDR1 reads SEHNR; CDR2 reads FQNEAQ (reference sequence). The CDR3 sequence is 14 residues long. The variable domain in full, completed from reference TRBV7-9 and TRBJ2-3, reads DTGVSQNPRHKITKRGQNVTFRCDPISEHNRLYWYRQTLGQGPEFLTYFQNEAQLEKSRLLSDRFSAERPKGSFSTLEIQRTEQGDSAMYLCASSTQQSTDTQYFGPGTRLTVL.

This clone was found a few times. CDR3 bases: TGTGCCAGCAGCTTAATGGACCACAATGAGCAGTTCTTC. Translation: CASSLMDHNEQFF. The chain carries TRBV7-3 and TRBJ2-1; D is unresolved. The V gene lost 1 base and the J gene lost 5 bases, with 6 bases spanning the gap. The CDR3 has 13 residues. CDR1 and CDR2 from the germline V gene are SGHTA and FQGTGA.

This clone was counted only a few times. This sequence joins TRBV6-1 and TRBJ2-1, with a possible D match to TRBD2 (6 bases). V lost 5 bases and J lost 12, with 14 bases in between. CDR1 and CDR2 (germline): MNHNS, SASEGT. The CDR3 loop spans 12 amino acids. The CDR3 nucleotides are TGTGCCAGCAGTTATACGGGGGACGGGCAGTTCTTC. Translation: CASSYTGDGQFF.

This clone has only a few counts. The chain combines TRBV7-9 with TRBJ2-1; D tentatively reads TRBD1 or TRBD2 (5 bases each). Germline-derived CDR1 and CDR2 are SEHNR and FQNEAQ (reference sequence). V was clipped by 5 bases and J by 2 bases, with 13 bases between them. This CDR3 has 15 residues. The CDR3 is CASSASGTPYNEQFF. Written as DNA, the CDR3 is TGTGCCAGCAGCGCCAGTGGGACCCCCTACAATGAGCAGTTCTTC.

The chain uses TRBV5-6 and TRBJ1-2, with TRBD1 matching over 8 bases. Germline CDR1 SGHDT, CDR2 YYEEEE. The junction had 0 bases not matched to a gene; V was cut back by 0 bases and J by 8 bases. CDR3 length equals 12 residues. The CDR3 DNA reads as TGTGCCAGCAGCTTGGGGGACAGGGGCTACACCTTC. It yields the protein CASSLGDRGYTF.

This clone was seen only a few times. The chain is built from TRBV7-8 and TRBJ2-7; perhaps TRBD1 as D (6 bases). The CDR3 spans 17 residues. Germline V lookup: CDR1 SGHVS, CDR2 FQNEAQ. V lost 5 bases and J 2 bases, leaving 22 bases between the germline ends. The CDR3 region is CASSPDPPGTPPYEQYF. In DNA, the CDR3 is TGTGCCAGCAGCCCTGATCCGCCCGGGACACCACCCTACGAGCAGTACTTC.

This clone has ten or more counts. The chain couples TRBV5-1 to TRBJ2-7; weak D call: TRBD2 (5 bases). The germline V and J ends were trimmed by 6 bases and 0 bases, with 13 bases remaining between them. The CDR3 length is 14 residues. Germline assignment: CDR1 SGHRS and CDR2 YFSETQ. The CDR3 region has the DNA TGCGCCAGCAAGACGGTCCGGGACTCCTACGAGCAGTACTTC. It encodes CASKTVRDSYEQYF.

The chain is built from TRBV2 and TRBJ1-5, with a tentative D call TRBD1 (5 bases). The germline CDR1 and CDR2 sequences are SNHLY and FYNNEI. CDR3 size: 14 residues. V was pared by 2 bases and J by 5 bases, with 10 bases between. The CDR3 DNA sequence: TGTGCCAGCAGTGAACGGACACTACATCAGCCCCAGCATTTT. This gives the protein CASSERTLHQPQHF.

Note on this clone: One junction end does not reproduce the germline sequence, and a read error may be involved. The J gene is TRBJ2-1, the V gene TRBV5-1; D unresolved. Germline CDR1 is SGHRS and CDR2 is YFSETQ. The CDR3 is made up of 12 amino acids. CDR3 sequence: CASSLPGHEQLF. DNA of the CDR3: TGCGCCAGCAGCTTGCCCGGCCATGAGCAGCTCTTC.

This clone occurred a few times. This chain links TRBV7-9 with TRBJ1-2; TRBD1 is a possible D gene (6 bases). V lost 1 base to trimming and J lost 4 bases, with 10 bases between them. CDR3 size: 14 residues. The germline V gene encodes CDR1 SEHNR and CDR2 FQNEAQ (reference sequence). Here the CDR3 reads CASSLEDRFYGYTF. DNA of the CDR3: TGTGCCAGCAGCTTAGAAGACAGGTTCTATGGCTACACCTTC.

The chain couples TRBV7-8 to TRBJ2-5; D uncertain. Looked up from germline, CDR1 is SGHVS and CDR2 is FQNEAQ. CDR3 length equals 10 residues. With 4 bases removed from V and 4 bases from J, the gap between germline ends came to 1 base. The DNA of the CDR3 is TGTGCCAGCAGCTCAGAGACCCAGTACTTC. This codes for CASSSETQYF.

The genes are TRBV29-1 and TRBJ2-1; maybe TRBD1 (7 bases). From germline, CDR1 is SQVTM and CDR2 ANQGSEA. This CDR3 has 14 amino acids. Trimming removed 3 bases from V and 3 bases from J, with 12 bases in between. The CDR3: CSVDRGAGYNEQFF. The CDR3 DNA sequence: TGCAGCGTTGACAGGGGGGCTGGCTACAATGAGCAGTTCTTC.

This clone was detected many times. V is TRBV7-2 and J is TRBJ1-1; the D is unclear. Trimming pared 1 base from V and 6 bases from J, leaving 9 bases between. CDR1 and CDR2 (germline): SGHTA, FQGNSA. CDR3 length: 13 amino acids. The DNA for the CDR3 is TGTGCCAGCAGCTTAGGCTGGAGGTCTGAAGCTTTCTTT. Translated: CASSLGWRSEAFF.

This clone was seen more than once but under ten times. The chain combines TRBV5-1 with TRBJ2-7; 8 nucleotides agree with TRBD2. Trimming took 0 bases from V and 5 from J; bases not matched to a gene: 4. From germline, CDR1 is SGHRS and CDR2 YFSETQ. CDR3 length: 14 amino acids. The CDR3 nucleotides are TGCGCCAGCAGCTTGGTAGCGGGACTGGACGAGCAGTACTTC. Translating it yields CASSLVAGLDEQYF.

V usage is TRBV19 and J usage is TRBJ2-1; maybe TRBD2 (6 bases). Germline V gene lookup returns CDR1 LNHDA and CDR2 SQIVND (reference sequence). CDR3 length: 13 residues. Deletions cut 7 bases from V and 8 bases from J, with 15 bases between. The CDR3, as DNA: TGTGCCAGTAAAAGGCGGGAAAGGTATGAGCAGTTCTTC. Protein product: CASKRRERYEQFF.

To note about this clone: Just one base apart from a much larger clone, this may be a read error. The chain recombines TRBV5-6 with TRBJ2-7; D gene uncertain. Per germline, CDR1 SGHDT and CDR2 YYEEEE. V was cut by 5 bases and J by 2 bases, with 5 bases left in between. The CDR3 contains 11 residues. The CDR3 reads CASSHAYEQYF. The CDR3 DNA follows: TGTGCCAGCAGTCACGCCTACGAGCAGTACTTC. The full variable domain, with the rest looked up from reference TRBV5-6 and TRBJ2-7, is DAGVTQSPTHLIKTRGQQVTLRCSPKSGHDTVSWYQQALGQGPQFIFQYYEEEERQRGNFPDRFSGHQFPNYSSELNVNALLLGDSALYLCASSHAYEQYFGPGTRLTVT.

In this sample, this clone turned up many times. The rearrangement links TRBV6-5 to TRBJ1-5; no reliable D call. Between the trimmed V and J ends, which lost 2 bases and 0 bases, there was a span of 2 bases. From germline, CDR1 is MNHEY and CDR2 SVGAGI. The CDR3 length is 13 residues. The CDR3 sequence: CASSYLSNQPQHF. CDR3 DNA sequence: TGTGCCAGCAGTTACCTTAGCAATCAGCCCCAGCATTTT.

This clone has more than one count but fewer than ten. V and J are TRBV28 and TRBJ2-5, with D possibly being TRBD1 (8 bases). The end of the DNA is better explained by TRBJ2-7, so the J call may be wrong. Germline V gene data show CDR1 as MDHEN and CDR2 as SYDVKM. This CDR3 spans 15 amino acids. CDR3: CASSSPYRGGYEQYF. CDR3 sequence (DNA): TGTGCCAGCAGTTCCCCCTACAGGGGGGGCTACGAGCAGTACTTC.

Ten or more counts support this clone. The chain uses TRBV7-9 and TRBJ2-1; unclear D gene. Trimming cost V 2 bases and J 14 bases, with 10 bases left between them. Per germline, CDR1 SEHNR and CDR2 FQNEAQ (reference sequence). This CDR3 spans 11 amino acids. DNA of the CDR3: TGTGCCAGCAGCTTACTAGGTCGGGAGTTCTTC. Its protein product is CASSLLGREFF.

The sample holds many counts of this clone. The chain employs TRBV28 and TRBJ2-5; the match to TRBD2 covers 10 bases. Germline V gives CDR1 MDHEN, CDR2 SYDVKM. V shed 5 bases and J 4 bases; nucleotides not matched to a gene: 4. This CDR3 spans 14 amino acids. This CDR3 is CASSTRLAGETQYF. The CDR3, as DNA: TGTGCCAGCAGTACCAGACTAGCGGGAGAGACCCAGTACTTC.